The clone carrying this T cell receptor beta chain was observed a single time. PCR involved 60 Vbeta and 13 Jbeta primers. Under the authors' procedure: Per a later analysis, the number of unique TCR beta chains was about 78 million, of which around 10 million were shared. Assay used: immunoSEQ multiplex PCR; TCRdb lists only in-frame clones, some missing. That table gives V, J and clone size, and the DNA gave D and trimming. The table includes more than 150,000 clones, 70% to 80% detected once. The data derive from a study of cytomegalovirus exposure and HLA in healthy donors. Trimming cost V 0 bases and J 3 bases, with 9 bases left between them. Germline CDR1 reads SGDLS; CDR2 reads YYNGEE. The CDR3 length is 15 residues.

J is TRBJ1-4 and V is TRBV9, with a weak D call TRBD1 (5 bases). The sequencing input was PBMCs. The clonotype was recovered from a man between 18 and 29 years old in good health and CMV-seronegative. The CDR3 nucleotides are TGTGCCAGCAGCGTAGTACCAGGGCCTAATGAAAAACTGTTTTTT. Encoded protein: CASSVVPGPNEKLFF. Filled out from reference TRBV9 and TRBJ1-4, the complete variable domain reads DSGVTQTPKHLITATGQRVTLRCSPRSGDLSVYWYQQSLDQGLQFLIQYYNGEERAKGNILERFSAQQFPDLHSELNLSSLELGDSALYFCASSVVPGPNEKLFFGSGTQLSVL.